There are a few counts of the clone carrying this T cell receptor beta chain. As yet, its antigen is unknown. Clones were sequenced by immunoSEQ multiplex PCR, and TCRdb holds only the in-frame ones, with some missing. This table holds over 80,000 clones, 85% to 90% found once. These data come from a study of T cell responses to AZD1222 COVID-19 vaccine. CDR1 is MDHEN, CDR2 SYDVKM, per germline. Trimming took off 5 bases at V and 0 bases at J, with 10 bases between the two ends. There are 14 residues in the CDR3. Regarding the study as a whole: At baseline, just a handful of AZD1222 recipients tested seropositive.

This sample comprised peripheral blood, obtained on day 0 of AZD1222 vaccination. This chain joins TRBV28 and TRBJ1-1; no clear D gene. The TCR was taken from an adult in good health. The CDR3: CASSTPGLNTEAFF. The CDR3 DNA reads as TGTGCCAGCAGTACTCCGGGCCTGAACACTGAAGCTTTCTTT.